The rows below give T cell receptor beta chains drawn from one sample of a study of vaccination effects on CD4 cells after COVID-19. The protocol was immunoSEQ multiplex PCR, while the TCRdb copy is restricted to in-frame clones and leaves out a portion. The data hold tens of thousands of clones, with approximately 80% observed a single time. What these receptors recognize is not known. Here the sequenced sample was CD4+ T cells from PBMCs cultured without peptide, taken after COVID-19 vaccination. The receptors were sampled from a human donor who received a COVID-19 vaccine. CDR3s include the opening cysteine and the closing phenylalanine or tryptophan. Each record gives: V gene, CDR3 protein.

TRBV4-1,CASSQENGLAGQETQYF
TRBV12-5,CASGSPEDTQYF
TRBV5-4,CASSLPGSGANVLTF
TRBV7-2,CASSLGRNTEAFF
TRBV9,CASSVQGFYNSPLHF
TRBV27,CASKGDRRINEQFF
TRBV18,CASSPLDRNTEAFF
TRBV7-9,CARDRGSGAAGELFF
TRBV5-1,CASTQRGQSTEAFF
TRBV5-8,CASPNPPGRESLWGTDTQYF
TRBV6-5,CASTFTRRTGELFF
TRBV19,CASRGQGKPEAFF
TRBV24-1,CATSDSGTRNEQFF
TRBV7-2,CASSLVVGQLGGYTF
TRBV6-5,CASSYSNQQRSPLHF
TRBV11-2,CASSLAGGGGYTF
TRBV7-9,CASSLDLASPLHF
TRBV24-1,CATSDVGTSGFNEQFF
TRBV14,CASSQDPVSAGRGAGTDTQYF
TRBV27,CASRERQNSNQPQHF
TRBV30,CAWSVIGGGTGELFF
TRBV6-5,CASRSGTAKETQYF
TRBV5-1,CASSRDRGRETQYF
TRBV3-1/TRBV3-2,CASSQRRVRSGNTIYF
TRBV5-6,CASSYGDREFYGYTF
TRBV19,CASSALSGTRGPNEKLFF
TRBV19,CASSSLSGGADEQFF
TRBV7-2,CASSLVVNTEAFF
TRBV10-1,CASSEDEGPIYGYTF
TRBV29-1,CSYHRVGTEAFF
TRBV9,CASSVVGGSNYGYTF
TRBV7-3,CASSPLNSGGNNEQFF
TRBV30,CAWSDRNRNEKLFF
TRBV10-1,CASSHTGGDSNQPQHF
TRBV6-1,CASSEVQTNQPQHF
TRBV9,CASSGSTYGASGGQFF
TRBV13,CASSLGRPGLLLGKLFF
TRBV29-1,CSVVTSRSRDTQYF
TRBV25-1,CASSPGQVYSPLHF
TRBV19,CASTSGGGILSPLHF
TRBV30,CAWSGMGGANEKLFF
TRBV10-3,CAISGQGREQFF
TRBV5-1,CASSTTGAAYNEQFF
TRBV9,CASSGPLDNEQFF
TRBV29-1,CSVVGGQGGTDTQYF
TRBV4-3,CASSQESGNYGYTF
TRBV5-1,CASSFYGTAQETQYF